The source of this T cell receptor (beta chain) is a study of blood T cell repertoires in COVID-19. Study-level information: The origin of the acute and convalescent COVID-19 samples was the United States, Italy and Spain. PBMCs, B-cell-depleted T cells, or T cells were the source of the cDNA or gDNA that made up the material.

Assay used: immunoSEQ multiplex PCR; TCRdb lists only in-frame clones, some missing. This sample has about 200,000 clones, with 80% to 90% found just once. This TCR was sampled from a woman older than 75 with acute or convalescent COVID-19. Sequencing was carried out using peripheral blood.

CDR3 nucleotides: TGTGCCAGCAACCCGAGGCCAAACTCCTACGAGCAGTACTTC. This codes for CASNPRPNSYEQYF. This chain connects TRBV7-2 to TRBJ2-7; the D is unclear. Per the germline V gene, CDR1 is SGHTA and CDR2 is FQGNSA. V was cut by 7 bases and J by 0 bases, with 13 bases left in between. This CDR3 is 14 amino acids long.